Here is one TCR beta chain with its context. Its antigen remains unidentified. These data are taken from a study of regulatory T cells in long-lasting Graves disease. Study observations and caveats: Persistent Graves' patients possessed reduced TCR diversity relative to recently diagnosed ones. There was favoring of TRBV28, TRBJ1-2 and TRBJ2-5 in persistent disease. Examination was confined to peripheral blood, excluding thyroid tissue.

Time point meaning: persistent/refractory GD, antithyroid drugs over 5 years with positive TRAb. PBMC-extracted RNA yielded the TCR library. Roughly 9.3 milliliters of peripheral blood were taken and placed in EDTA tubes. Researchers made TCR beta libraries by using iRepertoire HTBI primers and running Arm-PCR on CDR3 regions. One entry per CDR3 protein results from TCRdb running MiXCR on the multiplex PCR reads. The repertoire holds roughly 450,000 distinct CDR3 sequences, with more than 20% as singletons. The CDR3 consists of 16 residues. Germline loops: CDR1 SQVTM, CDR2 ANQGSEA. Germline trimming cut 1 base from V and 1 base from J; bases unmatched to any gene: 10.

V usage is TRBV29-1 and J usage is TRBJ2-7; 7 nucleotides agree with TRBD1. The clonotype originates from a female donor with Graves disease. Here the sequenced sample was peripheral blood mononuclear cells (PBMCs), taken when the disease was refractory, from a patient treated with antithyroid drugs. DNA of the CDR3: TGCAGCGTTGAAGGCACCGGACCGGGACAGTCCTACGAGCAGTACTTC. This sequence encodes CSVEGTGPGQSYEQYF.